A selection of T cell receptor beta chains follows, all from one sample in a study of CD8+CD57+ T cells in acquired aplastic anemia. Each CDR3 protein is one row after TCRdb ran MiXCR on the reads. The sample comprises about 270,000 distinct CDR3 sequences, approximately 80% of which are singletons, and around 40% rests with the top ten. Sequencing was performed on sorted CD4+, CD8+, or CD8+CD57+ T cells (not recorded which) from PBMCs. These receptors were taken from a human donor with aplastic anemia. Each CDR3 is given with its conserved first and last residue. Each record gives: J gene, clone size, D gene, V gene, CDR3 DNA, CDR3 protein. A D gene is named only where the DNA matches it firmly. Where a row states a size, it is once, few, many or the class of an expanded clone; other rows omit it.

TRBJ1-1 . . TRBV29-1 TGCATAATTACCAGAGTCACTGAAGCTTTCTTT CIITRVTEAFF
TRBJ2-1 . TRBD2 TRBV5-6 TGTGCCAGCAGCTTTCGGGAGGGCGGCGAGAGCGATGAGCAGTTCTTC CASSFREGGESDEQFF
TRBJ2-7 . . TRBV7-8 TGTGCCACCAGCGGCCGGGGAGGAGCCGATGCGCAGTATTTC CATSGRGGADAQYF
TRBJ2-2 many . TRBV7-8 TGTGCCAGCAGCTTGACAGGGGAGCTGTTTTTT CASSLTGELFF
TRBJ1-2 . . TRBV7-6 TGTGCCAGCAGCCTGGCGGGGGGCGCCGATTATCGCTTCACCTTC CASSLAGGADYRFTF
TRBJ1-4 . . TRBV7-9 TGTGCCAGCAGCCCAGGGGACTCAAGCGAACCACTGTTTTTT CASSPGDSSEPLFF
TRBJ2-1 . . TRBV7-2 TGTGCCAGCAGTTCGATAACCTACAATGAGCAGTTCTTC CASSSITYNEQFF
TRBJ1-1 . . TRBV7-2 TGTGCCAGCAGCTCCGGTCGGACAAGCGGGGGGGCGAGGTTCTTT CASSSGRTSGGARFF
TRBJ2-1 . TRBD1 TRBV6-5 TGTGCCAGCAGTTATGAACGGGACAGCGGGCAGTTCTTC CASSYERDSGQFF
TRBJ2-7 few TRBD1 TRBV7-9 TGTGCCAGCAGCTCACGGACAGGGAGTTACGAGCAGTACTTC CASSSRTGSYEQYF
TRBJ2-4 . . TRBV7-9 TGTGCCAGCAGATTACAAGGAAGCGTTGGGTACTTC CASRLQGSVGYF
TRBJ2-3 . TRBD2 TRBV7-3 TGTGCCAGCGGGGCCGGGGGGGCAGATACTCCGTATTTT CASGAGGADTPYF
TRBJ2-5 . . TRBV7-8 TGTGCCAGCAGCTTTCATGCGCAAGGGACACAGTACTTC CASSFHAQGTQYF
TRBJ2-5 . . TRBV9 TGTGCCAGCAGTAGAGCCGACAGGCCACATAATCAAAACTTC CASSRADRPHNQNF
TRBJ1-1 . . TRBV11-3 TGTGCCAGCAGCAAAGATGGAACAGGGAACACTGAAGCTTTCTTT CASSKDGTGNTEAFF